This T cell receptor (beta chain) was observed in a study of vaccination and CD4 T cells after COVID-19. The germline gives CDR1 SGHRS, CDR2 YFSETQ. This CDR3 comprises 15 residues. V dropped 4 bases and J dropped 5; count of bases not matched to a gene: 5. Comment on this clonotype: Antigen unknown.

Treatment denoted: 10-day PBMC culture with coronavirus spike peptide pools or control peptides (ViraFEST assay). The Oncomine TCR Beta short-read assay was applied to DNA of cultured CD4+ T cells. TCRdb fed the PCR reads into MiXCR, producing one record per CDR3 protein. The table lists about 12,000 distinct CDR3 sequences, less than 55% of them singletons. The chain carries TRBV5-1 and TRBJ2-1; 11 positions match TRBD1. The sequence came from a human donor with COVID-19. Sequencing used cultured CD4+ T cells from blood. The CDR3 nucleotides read TGCGCCAGCAGCCGCGGGACAGGGGGACACAATGAGCAGTTCTTC. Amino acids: CASSRGTGGHNEQFF.